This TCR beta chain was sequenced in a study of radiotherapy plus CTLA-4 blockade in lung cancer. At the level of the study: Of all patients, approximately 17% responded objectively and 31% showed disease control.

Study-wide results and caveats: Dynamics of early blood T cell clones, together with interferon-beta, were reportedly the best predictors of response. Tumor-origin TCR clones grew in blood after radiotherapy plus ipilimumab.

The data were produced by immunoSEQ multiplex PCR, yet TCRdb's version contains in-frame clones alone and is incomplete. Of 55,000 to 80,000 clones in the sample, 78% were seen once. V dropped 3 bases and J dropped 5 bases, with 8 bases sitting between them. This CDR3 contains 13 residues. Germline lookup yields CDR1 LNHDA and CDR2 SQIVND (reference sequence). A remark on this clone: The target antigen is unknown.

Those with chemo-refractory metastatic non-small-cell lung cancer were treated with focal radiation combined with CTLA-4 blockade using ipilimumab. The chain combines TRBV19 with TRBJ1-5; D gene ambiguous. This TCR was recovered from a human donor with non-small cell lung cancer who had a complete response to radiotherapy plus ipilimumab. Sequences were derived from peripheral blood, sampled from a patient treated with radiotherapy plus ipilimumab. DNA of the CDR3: TGTGCCAGTAGTATTAGAGACGATCAGCCCCAGCATTTT. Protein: CASSIRDDQPQHF.